The rows below give T cell receptor beta chains drawn from one sample of a study of shared clonotypes between healthy human individuals. The data were produced by immunoSEQ multiplex PCR, yet TCRdb's version contains in-frame clones alone and is incomplete. This table has over 1.5 million clones, 95% to 99% appearing once. Material: naive CD4+ T cells sorted from blood. The receptors shown here come from a man aged 25 to 40 in good health. Each CDR3 is given with its conserved first and last residue. Fields, in order: J gene, V gene, CDR3 protein.

TRBJ2-3,TRBV5-6,CASRYRGTDTQYF
TRBJ2-7,TRBV2,CASRDSRPNEQYF
TRBJ2-1,TRBV19,CASSKQDRSYNEQFF
TRBJ2-7,TRBV7-8,CASSPSRFRSYEQYF
TRBJ2-5,TRBV19,CASSGAGKTQYF
TRBJ1-1,TRBV7-3,CASSKDPLGAEAFF
TRBJ2-7,TRBV5-1,CASSLFRNYEQYF
TRBJ2-3,TRBV7-6,CASSLLAGGITDTQYF
TRBJ2-3,TRBV27,CASSYIPPGTDTQYF
TRBJ1-5,TRBV9,CASSVESNQPQHF
TRBJ1-5,TRBV6-5,CASSPAGAAQHF
TRBJ2-3,TRBV5-1,CASRHAGSTDTQYF
TRBJ1-5,TRBV28,CASRRRDNYSNQPQHF
TRBJ2-2,TRBV9,CASSPSGLNTGELFF